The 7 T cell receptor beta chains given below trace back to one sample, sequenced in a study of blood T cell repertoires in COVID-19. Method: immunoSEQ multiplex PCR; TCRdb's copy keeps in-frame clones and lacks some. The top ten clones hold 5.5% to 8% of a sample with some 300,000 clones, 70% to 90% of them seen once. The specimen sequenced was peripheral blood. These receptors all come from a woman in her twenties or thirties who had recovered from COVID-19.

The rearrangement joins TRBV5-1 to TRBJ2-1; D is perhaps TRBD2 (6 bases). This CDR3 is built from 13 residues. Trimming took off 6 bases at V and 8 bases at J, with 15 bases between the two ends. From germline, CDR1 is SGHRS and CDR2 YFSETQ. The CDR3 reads CASTVGGRDEQFF. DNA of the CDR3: TGCGCCAGCACCGTCGGGGGAAGGGATGAGCAGTTCTTC.

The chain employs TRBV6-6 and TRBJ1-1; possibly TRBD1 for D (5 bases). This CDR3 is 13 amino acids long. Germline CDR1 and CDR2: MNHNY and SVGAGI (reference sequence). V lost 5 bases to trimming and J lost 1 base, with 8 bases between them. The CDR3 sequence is CASSRTGNTEAFF. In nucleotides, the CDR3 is TGTGCCAGCAGTCGTACAGGGAACACTGAAGCTTTCTTT.

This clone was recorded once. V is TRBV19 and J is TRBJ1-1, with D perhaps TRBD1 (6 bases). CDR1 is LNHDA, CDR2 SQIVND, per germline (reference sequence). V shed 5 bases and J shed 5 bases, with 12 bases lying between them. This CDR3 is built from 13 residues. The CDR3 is CASSHTGLTEAFF. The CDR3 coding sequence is TGTGCCAGTAGTCACACAGGGTTAACTGAAGCTTTCTTT.

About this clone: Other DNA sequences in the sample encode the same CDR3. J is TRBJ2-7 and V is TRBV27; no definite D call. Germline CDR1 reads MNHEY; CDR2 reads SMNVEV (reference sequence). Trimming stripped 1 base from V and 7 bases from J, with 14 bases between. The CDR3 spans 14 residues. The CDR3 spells CASSLYTNPLEQYF. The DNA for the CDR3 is TGTGCCAGCAGTTTATACACAAACCCTCTTGAGCAGTACTTC.

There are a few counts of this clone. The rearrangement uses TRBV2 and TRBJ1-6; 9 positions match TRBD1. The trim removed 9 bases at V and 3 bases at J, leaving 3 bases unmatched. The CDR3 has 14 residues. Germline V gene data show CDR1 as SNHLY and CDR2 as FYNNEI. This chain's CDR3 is CASSTGGYNSPLHF. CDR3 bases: TGTGCCAGTTCGACAGGGGGCTATAATTCACCCCTCCACTTT.

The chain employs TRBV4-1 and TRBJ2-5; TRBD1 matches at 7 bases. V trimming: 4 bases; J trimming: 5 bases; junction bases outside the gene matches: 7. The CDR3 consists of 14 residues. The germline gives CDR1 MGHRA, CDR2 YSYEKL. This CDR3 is CASSPTGSEETQYF. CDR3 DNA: TGCGCCAGCAGCCCGACAGGGTCTGAGGAGACCCAGTACTTC.

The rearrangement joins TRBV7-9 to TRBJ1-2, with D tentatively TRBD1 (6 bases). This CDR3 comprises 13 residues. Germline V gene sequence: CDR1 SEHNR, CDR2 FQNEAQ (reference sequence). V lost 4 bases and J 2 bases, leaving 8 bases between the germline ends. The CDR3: CASSSRGNYGYTF. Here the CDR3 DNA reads TGTGCCAGCAGCTCCAGGGGAAACTATGGCTACACCTTC.